This TCR beta chain emerged from a study of beta chain features in type 1 diabetes. Study information: Patients and healthy donors were similar in age, gender and cell yields. Findings and limits, study-wide: Insertion counts at VDJ junctions were lower in type 1 diabetes patients, who also showed more deletions there. When Type 1 diabetes patients were examined, their TCRB CDR3s proved moderately but significantly shorter in all four CD4+ subsets.

This clone was observed a handful of times. Its antigen is not known. One heparinised blood draw averaging around 100 mL was given by each donor. Naive, central memory, regulatory and stem cell-like memory cells within the CD4+ compartment were sorted using CD45RO/CCR7/CD25/CD127/CD95/CD27. There are 16 residues in the CDR3. CDR1 is SGHDT and CDR2 is YYEEEE in the germline V gene. V gave up 6 bases and J gave up 0 bases, with 13 bases separating them. Of the isolated RNA, all was reverse transcribed, and so the sequenced material was expressed TCRB transcripts. Some clones are missing from TCRdb's copy, which holds only in-frame ones; the method was immunoSEQ multiplex PCR. The sample contains approximately 270,000 clones, roughly an eighth of which appear only once.

The sequence derives from a man between 25 and 39 years old with type 1 diabetes. The rearrangement joins TRBV5-6 to TRBJ2-6; D not certain. Sequencing used naive CD4+ T cells from blood. The CDR3 reads CASILRIRSGANVLTF. In nucleotides, the CDR3 is TGTGCCAGCATCCTACGTATACGCTCTGGGGCCAACGTCCTGACTTTC.